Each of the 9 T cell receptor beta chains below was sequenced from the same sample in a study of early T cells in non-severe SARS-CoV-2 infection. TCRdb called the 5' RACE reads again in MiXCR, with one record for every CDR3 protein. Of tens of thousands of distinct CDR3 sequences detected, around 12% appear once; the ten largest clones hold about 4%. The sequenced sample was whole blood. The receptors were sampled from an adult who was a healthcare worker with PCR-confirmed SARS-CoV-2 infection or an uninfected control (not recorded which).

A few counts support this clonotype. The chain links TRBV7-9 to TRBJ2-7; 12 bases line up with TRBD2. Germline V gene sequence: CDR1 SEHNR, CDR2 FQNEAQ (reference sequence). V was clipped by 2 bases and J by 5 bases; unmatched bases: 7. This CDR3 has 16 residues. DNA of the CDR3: TGTGCCAGCAGCTTAACCCAGACTAGCGGGAGTAACGAGCAGTACTTC. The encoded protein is CASSLTQTSGSNEQYF.

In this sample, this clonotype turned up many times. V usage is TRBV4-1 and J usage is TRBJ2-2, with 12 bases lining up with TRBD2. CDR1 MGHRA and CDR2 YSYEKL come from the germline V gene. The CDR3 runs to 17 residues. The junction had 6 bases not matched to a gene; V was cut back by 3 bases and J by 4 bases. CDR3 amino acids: CASSHRLAGVGTGELFF. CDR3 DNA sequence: TGCGCCAGCAGCCATCGACTAGCGGGAGTGGGCACCGGGGAGCTGTTTTTT.

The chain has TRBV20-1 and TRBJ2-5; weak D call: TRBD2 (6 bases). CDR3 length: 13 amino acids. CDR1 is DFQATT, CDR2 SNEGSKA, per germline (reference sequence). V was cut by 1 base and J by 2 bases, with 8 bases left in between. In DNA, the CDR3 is TGCAGTGCTAGAGGGACTAATCAAGAGACCCAGTACTTC. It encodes CSARGTNQETQYF.

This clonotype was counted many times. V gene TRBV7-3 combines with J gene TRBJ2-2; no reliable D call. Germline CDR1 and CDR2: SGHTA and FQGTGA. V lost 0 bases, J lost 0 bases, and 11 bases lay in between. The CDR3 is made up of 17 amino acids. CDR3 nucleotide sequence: TGTGCCAGCAGCTTAACTCAGATGGGGTCGAACACCGGGGAGCTGTTTTTT. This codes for CASSLTQMGSNTGELFF. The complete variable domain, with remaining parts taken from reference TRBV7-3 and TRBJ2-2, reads GAGVSQTPSNKVTEKGKYVELRCDPISGHTALYWYRQSLGQGPEFLIYFQGTGAADDSGLPNDRFFAVRPEGSVSTLKIQRTERGDSAVYLCASSLTQMGSNTGELFFGEGSRLTVL.

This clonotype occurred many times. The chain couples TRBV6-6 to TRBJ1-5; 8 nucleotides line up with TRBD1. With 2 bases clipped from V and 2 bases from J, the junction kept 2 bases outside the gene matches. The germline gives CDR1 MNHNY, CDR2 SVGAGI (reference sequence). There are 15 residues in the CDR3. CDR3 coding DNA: TGTGCCAGCAGTTACCCAGGGGGCGGCAATCAGCCCCAGCATTTT. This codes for CASSYPGGGNQPQHF.

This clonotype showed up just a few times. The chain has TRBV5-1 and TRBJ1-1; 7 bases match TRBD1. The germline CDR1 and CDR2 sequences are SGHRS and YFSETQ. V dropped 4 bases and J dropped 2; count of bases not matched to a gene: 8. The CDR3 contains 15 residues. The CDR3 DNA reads TGCGCCAGCAGCGGCGAGAGACAGGGCAACACTGAAGCTTTCTTT. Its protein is CASSGERQGNTEAFF.

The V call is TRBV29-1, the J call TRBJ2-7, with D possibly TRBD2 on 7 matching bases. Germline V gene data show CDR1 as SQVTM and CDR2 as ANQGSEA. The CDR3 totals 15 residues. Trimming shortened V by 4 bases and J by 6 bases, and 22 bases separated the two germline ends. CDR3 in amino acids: CSVGLAGGPPLEQYF. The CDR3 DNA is TGCAGCGTTGGTTTGGCCGGGGGGCCCCCTCTCGAGCAGTACTTC.

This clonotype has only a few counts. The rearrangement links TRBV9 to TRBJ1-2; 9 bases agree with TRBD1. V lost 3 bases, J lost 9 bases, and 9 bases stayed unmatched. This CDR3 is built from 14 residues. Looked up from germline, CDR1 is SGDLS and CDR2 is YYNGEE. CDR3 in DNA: TGTGCCAGCAGCGAAGGACAGGGGTCATATCGCTACACCTTC. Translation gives CASSEGQGSYRYTF.

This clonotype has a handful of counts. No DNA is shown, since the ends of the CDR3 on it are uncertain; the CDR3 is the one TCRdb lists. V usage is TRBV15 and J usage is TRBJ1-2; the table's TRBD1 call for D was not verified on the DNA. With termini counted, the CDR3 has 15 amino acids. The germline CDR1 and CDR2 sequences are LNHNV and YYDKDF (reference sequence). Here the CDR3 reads CATSILAQGAKGYTF.